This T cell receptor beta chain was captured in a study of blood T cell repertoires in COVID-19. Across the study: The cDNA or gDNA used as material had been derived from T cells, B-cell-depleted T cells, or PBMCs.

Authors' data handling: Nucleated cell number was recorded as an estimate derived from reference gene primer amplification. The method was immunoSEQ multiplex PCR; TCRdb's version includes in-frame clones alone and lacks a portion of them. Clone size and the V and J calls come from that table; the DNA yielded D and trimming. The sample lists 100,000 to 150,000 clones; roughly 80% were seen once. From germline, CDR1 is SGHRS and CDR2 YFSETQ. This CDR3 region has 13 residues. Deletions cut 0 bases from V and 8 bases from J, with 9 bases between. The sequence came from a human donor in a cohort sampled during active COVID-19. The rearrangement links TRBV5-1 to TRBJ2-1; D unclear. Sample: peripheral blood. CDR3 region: CASSLATLYEQFF. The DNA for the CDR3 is TGCGCCAGCAGCTTGGCGACTCTCTATGAGCAGTTCTTC.